This entry is about one T cell receptor (beta chain). This clonotype was seen many times. What this receptor recognizes is not known. No much larger clone exists at a distance of one base, and base qualities are not known. Amplification of TCR beta CDR3 regions was carried out from RNA transcripts. The first round of RT-PCR for the TCR CDR3 was performed with the HTBI primer set and the Qiagen OneStep RT-PCR kit. Libraries were constructed in a second round of multiplex PCR, after which size selection and purification were carried out. Sequencing of the libraries was done on an Illumina HiSeq2000 using paired-end 100 bp reads. As for the authors' bioinformatics: SOAPnuke was used to process the raw data, throwing out any read that contained adapters or uncalled bases, had a mean Phred below 15, or lacked an exact constant-primer or identifier match. High-quality paired reads were merged with COPE v1.2.5, and unique nucleotide sequences were defined as clonotypes. MiTCR v1.1 was used to align the clonotypes against IMGT TRBV, TRBD and TRBJ reference segments. The analysis was restricted to V-J combinations with a frequency above 0.0001, which together covered just over 98% of the repertoires. The TCS score was defined as the ratio of F50 (clonal expansion) to E x V (chaos), calculated using BLOSUM62-based TCRdist between CDR3 peptides within each V-J. Welch's t-statistics and random forest reduced around 510 V-J features to 10 to 15, which were used in a naive Bayes classifier (R e1071). The public reads were run again by TCRdb, first through fastp at Q25 and then through MiXCR, and only productive beta chains were kept. Each CDR3 protein gets just one entry, which takes the most common genes and DNA from the rows behind it. V and J calls and clone size were set by TCRdb, not the authors. For this sample there are roughly 170,000 distinct CDR3 sequences; approximately 15% appear just once. The ten largest clones take up about 29% of the sample.

The CDR3 spans 15 residues, from the cysteine through the phenylalanine. The retained sequence is limited to the CDR3, 45 bases, with the frame set at the first base. V is cut back by 6 bases and J by 10 bases, with 15 bases in the junction unmatched. CDR1 and CDR2, per the germline V gene, are WSHSY and SAAADI. The data originate from a study of T cells in Graves' hyperthyroidism and ophthalmopathy (dated 2019 in TCRdb). Study-level background: Peripheral blood samples were taken at initial diagnosis, before any treatment was given. Whether ophthalmopathy could be predicted prospectively was tested in an independent validation cohort made up of 18 to 20 hyperthyroidism patients plus 17 patients who later progressed to ophthalmopathy. The roughly 90 discovery patients were divided at random into training and test sets in a 7:3 ratio. According to the paper, TCR Vbeta CDR3 sequencing was carried out on more than 120 peripheral blood samples, which came from about 45 ophthalmopathy, about 75 hyperthyroidism and approximately 17 progressor patients. In more than 5 Graves' hyperthyroidism patients, the study also compared T-cell repertoires from thyroid tissue with T-cell repertoires from blood. Once sampling was done, hyperthyroidism patients were given methimazole at a starting dose of 30 mg daily, whereas ophthalmopathy patients were given high-dose intravenous methylprednisolone. TCR V-J signatures able to tell the groups apart were searched for in a discovery cohort of around 95 patients, of whom fewer than 45 had Graves' ophthalmopathy and 57 had stable Graves' hyperthyroidism. Summary of the overall study and its limitations: Ophthalmopathy was separated from stable hyperthyroidism by a 13 V-J signature model, with about 86% sensitivity and roughly 81% specificity obtained in cross-validation and 80%/75% obtained in testing. Sample size was not statistically predetermined, and blinding of investigators to group allocation was not performed. In validation, the model predicted progression to ophthalmopathy a median of roughly 6.2 months before onset, with 65% to 71% sensitivity and 72.22% specificity. Most expanded thyroid clonotypes (frequency above 0.001) were also detected in blood, a finding suggesting that blood repertoires may reflect thyroid immune responses.

Stable Graves' hyperthyroidism was defined as the absence of progression to ophthalmopathy over 18 months of follow-up. Hyperthyroidism patients were newly diagnosed, with disease duration under 2 months, and aged 18 to 65 years. Patients with uncontrolled infections, other autoimmune diseases, pregnancy or lactation were excluded. Diagnoses were based on clinical symptoms, serum thyroxine and TRAb, thyroid ultrasound and orbital computed tomography. PBMCs were isolated from around 10 ml of fresh peripheral blood by Ficoll-Paque density gradient centrifugation. Trizol reagent was used to extract total RNA, and RNA quality was then checked on an Agilent 2100 Bioanalyzer.

The chain is made from TRBV10-2 and TRBJ2-1; 7 middle bases align to TRBD2. The sample consisted of blood. The source of this sequence is a woman aged 50 to 60 with Graves' hyperthyroidism. The DNA is as follows: TGCGCCAGCAGGAGACTAGCCGGAGGGGTAGGGGAGCAGTTCTTC. It specifies CASRRLAGGVGEQFF.